The source of this T cell receptor (beta chain) is a study of spatial heterogeneity in lung cancer. Study background: Available follow-up PBMC samples, collected a median of about 24 months post-resection, were sequenced. A consistent excess of beta-chain over alpha-chain sequences was detected. The study observed each unique TCR and UMI combination more than ten times on average in raw reads.

Time point specified: blood at routine non-recurrence follow-up after resection. From tumor, nontumor lung or frozen PBMC, whole RNA was taken unsorted for sequencing. TCRdb reprocessed the 5' RACE reads with MiXCR, giving one entry per CDR3 protein. The sample consists of roughly 120,000 distinct CDR3 sequences, 9% to 15% of them appearing once. Study conclusions and caveats: In blood, ubiquitous expanded tumor TCRs appeared more at resection than follow-up.

Of note for this clonotype: No antigen is known for it.

V was pared by 1 base and J by 8 bases, with 9 bases of the junction left unmatched. CDR3 length: 16 amino acids. Looked up from germline, CDR1 is SGHAT and CDR2 is FQNNGV. This clonotype was sampled from a male donor with early-stage non-small cell lung cancer. The sequencing used PBMCs, collected at follow-up. V is TRBV11-2 and J is TRBJ2-1; 9 bases match TRBD2. The CDR3 region is CASSLARGGGAHEQFF. DNA of the CDR3: TGTGCCAGCAGCTTAGCTCGAGGCGGGGGGGCGCATGAGCAGTTCTTC.